This T cell receptor beta chain was sequenced for a study of T-cell memory formation after mild COVID-19. Across the study: TCR clusters mostly belonged to single donors. Study-level findings and limits: Later expanders leaned toward CD4+, whereas clones contracting from day 15 to 85 were balanced CD4/CD8. Some SARS-CoV-2-responding clones were already detected in memory before infection.

5'RACE with constant-segment primers yielded barcoded, UMI-tagged TCR alpha and TCR beta cDNA libraries. MiXCR was run by TCRdb on the 5' RACE reads, yielding one entry per CDR3 protein. The sample has around 320,000 distinct CDR3 sequences, roughly an eighth seen once; the top ten hold 21%. Germline V lookup: CDR1 SGHRS, CDR2 YFSETQ. The V and J ends lost 0 bases and 7 bases respectively, with 13 bases between them. CDR3 length: 14 amino acids. On this clonotype: What it binds is not known.

The receptor was isolated from a man aged 18 to 35 who had mild COVID-19 (a few samples of this study predate the infection). Cell type and time point are not known. The chain uses TRBV5-1 and TRBJ2-5; D gene ambiguous. The sample consisted of PBMCs or a T cell subset sorted from them (not recorded which). The CDR3 is CASSLGDGLGTQYF. The CDR3, as DNA: TGCGCCAGCAGCTTGGGAGACGGCCTTGGGACCCAGTACTTC.